This is a list of T cell receptor beta chains from one sample in a study of identical twins. TCRdb redid the calling of the 5' RACE reads with MiXCR, one entry per CDR3 protein. The sample lists around 230,000 distinct CDR3 sequences, 5% to 7% seen once, with about 15% in the top ten. This same sample was also taken into another study, of T cells expressing NK-cell markers.

The sample was CD8+ T cells sorted from blood. The receptors shown here come from a woman younger than 35 in good health. CDR3s include the opening cysteine and the closing phenylalanine or tryptophan. The D gene is left open where the match is weak. Size is omitted from some rows. Given values are once, few, many or a class for expanded clones.

V	size	J	D	CDR3	DNA
TRBV30	.	TRBJ2-1	TRBD2	CAWTGGSGEQFF	TGTGCCTGGACGGGGGGGTCGGGTGAGCAGTTCTTC
TRBV12-3/TRBV12-4	.	TRBJ2-7	.	CASSLAGDSYEQYF	TGTGCCAGCAGTTTAGCAGGGGACTCCTACGAGCAGTACTTC
TRBV7-9	few	TRBJ1-5	.	CASSLEGELAQHF	TGTGCCAGCAGCCTAGAGGGGGAATTGGCCCAGCATTTT
TRBV2	.	TRBJ2-1	.	CARSWLAPLSYNEQFF	TGTGCCAGATCCTGGCTGGCACCCCTATCCTACAATGAGCAGTTCTTC
TRBV5-5	many	TRBJ1-4	.	CASRSRQGTNEKLFF	TGTGCCAGCAGATCTCGACAAGGCACTAATGAAAAACTGTTTTTT
TRBV11-2	few	TRBJ1-4	.	CASSFLGRGATNEKLFF	TGTGCCAGCAGCTTCTTAGGCAGGGGCGCGACTAATGAAAAACTGTTTTTT
TRBV5-5	.	TRBJ2-1	TRBD2	CASSWILADGYNEQFF	TGTGCCAGCAGCTGGATTCTAGCGGATGGGTACAATGAGCAGTTCTTC
TRBV29-1	few	TRBJ2-5	.	CSVEWVGLETQYF	TGCAGCGTTGAATGGGTCGGGTTGGAGACCCAGTACTTC
TRBV12-3/TRBV12-4	.	TRBJ2-1	.	CASSWGREQFF	TGTGCCAGCAGTTGGGGGAGGGAGCAGTTCTTC
TRBV5-6	many	TRBJ1-1	.	CASSLFPQDTEAFF	TGTGCCAGCAGCTTGTTCCCTCAGGACACTGAAGCTTTCTTT
TRBV11-2	few	TRBJ1-1	.	CASNLGQSEAFF	TGTGCCAGCAACTTAGGACAGTCTGAAGCTTTCTTT
TRBV12-3/TRBV12-4	many	TRBJ2-1	TRBD2	CASSIERGGEQFF	TGTGCCAGCAGCATCGAGCGGGGCGGTGAGCAGTTCTTC
TRBV6-6	few	TRBJ1-2	.	CASSYSPNYGYTF	TGTGCCAGCAGTTACTCGCCCAACTATGGCTACACCTTC
TRBV6-5	few	TRBJ2-7	TRBD1	CASSSAGTGVSEQYF	TGTGCCAGCAGTTCAGCCGGGACAGGGGTAAGCGAGCAGTACTTC
TRBV5-6	few	TRBJ2-7	TRBD2	CASSLAGTSGRFGRQYF	TGTGCCAGCAGCTTGGCCGGGACTAGCGGGAGATTTGGTCGGCAGTACTTC
TRBV6-2/TRBV6-3	many	TRBJ2-7	.	CASSIRGYEQYF	TGTGCCAGCAGCATTAGAGGCTACGAGCAGTACTTC
TRBV7-9	many	TRBJ2-5	.	CASSTRTEGQETQYF	TGTGCCAGCAGCACCCGGACAGAGGGACAAGAGACCCAGTACTTC
TRBV27	many	TRBJ2-3	.	CASSLSRFPTAPSTDTQYF	TGTGCCAGCAGTTTATCCCGATTTCCGACGGCCCCTAGCACAGATACGCAGTATTTT
TRBV19	.	TRBJ1-5	.	CASSILGGYQPQHF	TGTGCCAGTAGTATATTGGGGGGGTATCAGCCCCAGCATTTT
TRBV7-2	.	TRBJ2-1	.	CASSSRKNEQFF	TGTGCCAGCAGCTCAAGGAAGAATGAGCAGTTCTTC
TRBV6-1	.	TRBJ2-1	.	CASSPGESSYNEQFF	TGTGCCAGCAGTCCCGGGGAGAGCTCCTACAATGAGCAGTTCTTC
TRBV5-6	few	TRBJ1-5	TRBD1	CASSSATGFQPQHF	TGTGCCAGCAGCTCCGCGACAGGGTTTCAGCCCCAGCATTTT
TRBV6-5	.	TRBJ2-1	.	CASNSAGVYNEQFF	TGTGCCAGCAATTCGGCAGGCGTTTACAATGAGCAGTTCTTC
TRBV12-3/TRBV12-4	many	TRBJ2-7	.	CASALGQGGEQYF	TGTGCCAGCGCGTTAGGGCAGGGAGGCGAGCAGTACTTC
TRBV12-3/TRBV12-4	few	TRBJ2-1	.	CASSLAWVRFF	TGTGCCAGCAGTTTAGCCTGGGTACGGTTCTTC
TRBV9	few	TRBJ2-1	.	CASSVAAIPLSSYNEQFF	TGTGCCAGCAGCGTAGCTGCTATTCCACTTAGCTCCTACAATGAGCAGTTCTTC
TRBV6-2/TRBV6-3	.	TRBJ1-1	.	CASNRKIYTEAFF	TGTGCCAGCAACCGGAAGATCTACACTGAAGCTTTCTTT
TRBV7-2	few	TRBJ2-7	TRBD1	CASSRLRGQALYEQYF	TGTGCCAGCAGCCGATTGAGGGGACAGGCGCTCTACGAGCAGTACTTC
TRBV3-1	.	TRBJ2-7	TRBD2	CASSQIVSGDYEQYF	TGTGCCAGCAGCCAGATTGTTAGCGGGGACTACGAGCAGTACTTC
TRBV5-6	.	TRBJ1-1	.	CASSTTENTEAFF	TGTGCCAGCAGCACGACAGAGAACACTGAAGCTTTCTTT
TRBV10-2	few	TRBJ2-1	TRBD2	CASSDEREFYNEQFF	TGCGCCAGCAGTGATGAGCGGGAATTTTACAATGAGCAGTTCTTC
TRBV12-3/TRBV12-4	.	TRBJ2-7	TRBD1	CASSTAGGPYEQYF	TGTGCCAGCAGTACCGCAGGGGGCCCCTACGAGCAGTACTTC
TRBV3-1	once	TRBJ2-7	.	CACCQDSSLIYEQYF	TGTGCCTGCTGCCAAGATTCTAGCCTGATCTACGAGCAGTACTTC
TRBV28	many	TRBJ1-5	.	CASSLQVGDQPQHF	TGTGCCAGCAGTTTACAGGTTGGGGATCAGCCCCAGCATTTT
TRBV5-1	many	TRBJ2-7	TRBD2	CASRSAGDYEQYF	TGCGCCAGCAGATCAGCGGGGGACTACGAGCAGTACTTC
TRBV9	few	TRBJ2-2	.	CAPRGELFF	TGTGCCCCGAGGGGGGAGCTGTTTTTT
TRBV9	.	TRBJ1-4	.	CASSFQDGSNEKLFF	TGTGCCAGCAGCTTCCAGGACGGATCTAATGAAAAACTGTTTTTT
TRBV5-1	.	TRBJ2-1	.	CASSSGGYDEQFF	TGCGCCAGCAGCTCCGGAGGTTACGATGAGCAGTTCTTC
TRBV4-3	many	TRBJ2-5	.	CASSQGRREQETQYF	TGCGCCAGCAGCCAAGGGAGGAGGGAGCAAGAGACCCAGTACTTC
TRBV2	many	TRBJ1-3	.	CASSPGPLYTIYF	TGTGCCAGCAGTCCGGGACCCTTATACACCATATATTTT
TRBV2	.	TRBJ1-5	.	CASSVLREGGSSNQPQHF	TGTGCCAGCAGTGTACTCCGGGAGGGAGGGAGTAGCAATCAGCCCCAGCATTTT
TRBV12-3/TRBV12-4	many	TRBJ2-5	TRBD2	CAVSAGGQETQYF	TGTGCCGTCTCGGCGGGGGGCCAAGAGACCCAGTACTTC
TRBV20-1	few	TRBJ1-2	.	CSASGANSQIF	TGCAGTGCTAGCGGTGCAAACAGCCAAATCTTC
TRBV7-2	few	TRBJ2-3	TRBD2	CASSLIWASGTTDTQYF	TGTGCCAGCAGCTTAATTTGGGCTAGCGGAACCACAGATACGCAGTATTTT
TRBV5-6	.	TRBJ1-5	.	CASSLYGRAQFNQPQHF	TGTGCCAGCAGCTTGTACGGCAGGGCTCAATTCAATCAGCCCCAGCATTTT
TRBV12-3/TRBV12-4	many	TRBJ2-1	.	CASSPGAPGSSYNEQFF	TGTGCCAGCAGTCCAGGAGCCCCCGGAAGCTCCTACAATGAGCAGTTCTTC
TRBV7-9	.	TRBJ2-1	.	CASSSDLYNEQFF	TGTGCCAGCAGCTCCGACTTGTACAATGAGCAGTTCTTC
TRBV9	many	TRBJ1-2	.	CASSPPTGVTGGYTF	TGTGCCAGCAGCCCTCCGACAGGCGTTACGGGTGGCTACACCTTC
TRBV27	many	TRBJ1-4	.	CASSSAVSPTNEKLFF	TGTGCCAGCAGTTCGGCAGTGAGTCCGACTAATGAAAAACTGTTTTTT
TRBV27	few	TRBJ2-1	.	CASSVSNRVPYNEQFF	TGTGCCAGCAGTGTTTCAAACAGGGTCCCTTACAATGAGCAGTTCTTC
TRBV29-1	many	TRBJ1-1	.	CSPALLNTEAFF	TGCAGCCCTGCCCTATTGAACACTGAAGCTTTCTTT
TRBV5-6	.	TRBJ1-2	TRBD1	CASSAGQANYGYTF	TGTGCCAGCAGCGCAGGACAGGCGAACTATGGCTACACCTTC
TRBV4-1	many	TRBJ2-7	TRBD1	CASSQVVMERQGGYEQYF	TGCGCCAGCAGCCAAGTCGTCATGGAGCGACAGGGGGGCTACGAGCAGTACTTC
TRBV27	few	TRBJ2-3	TRBD2	CASSRLAGNTDTQYF	TGTGCCAGCAGTCGACTAGCGGGGAACACAGATACGCAGTATTTT
TRBV12-3/TRBV12-4	few	TRBJ1-4	TRBD1	CASSLGQGAEKLFF	TGTGCCAGCAGTTTAGGCCAGGGGGCTGAAAAACTGTTTTTT
TRBV15	few	TRBJ1-1	.	CATSRDLTEAFF	TGTGCCACCAGCAGAGATCTTACTGAAGCTTTCTTT
TRBV5-6	.	TRBJ1-5	TRBD1	CASSLQGGFNQPQHF	TGTGCCAGCAGCTTACAGGGGGGATTCAATCAGCCCCAGCATTTT